The clone carrying this TCR beta chain appeared many times. Molecules of cDNA were individually given unique molecular identifiers that were attached to them. TCRdb itself ran the 5' RACE reads through MiXCR, one entry per CDR3 protein. Of tens of thousands of distinct CDR3 sequences listed, 5.6% were seen once; the top ten hold about 6.8%. This entry comes from a study of early T cells in non-severe SARS-CoV-2 infection. Germline lookup yields CDR1 PRHDT and CDR2 FYEKMQ (reference sequence). The CDR3 runs 18 residues. The junction had 15 bases not matched to a gene; V was cut back by 8 bases and J by 2 bases.

The chain carries TRBV13 and TRBJ2-6; 7 bases agree with TRBD1. The sample taken for sequencing was whole blood. The origin of this receptor is an adult who was a healthcare worker with PCR-confirmed SARS-CoV-2 infection or an uninfected control (not recorded which). The CDR3 reads CASGYEGAGGPGANVLTF. CDR3 coding DNA: TGTGCCAGCGGCTATGAGGGGGCTGGAGGCCCTGGGGCCAACGTCCTGACTTTC.